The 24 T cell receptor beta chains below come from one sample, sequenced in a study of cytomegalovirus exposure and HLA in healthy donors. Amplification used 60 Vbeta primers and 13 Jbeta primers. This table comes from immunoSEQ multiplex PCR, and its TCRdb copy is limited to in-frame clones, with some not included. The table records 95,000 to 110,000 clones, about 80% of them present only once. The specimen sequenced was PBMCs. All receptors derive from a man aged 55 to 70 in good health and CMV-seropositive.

The CDR3 DNA reads TGCGCCAGCAGCCAAGGGACTAGCGGGGGGTTTGAGCAGTTCTTC. Translation: CASSQGTSGGFEQFF. V usage is TRBV4-3 and J usage is TRBJ2-1; TRBD2 agrees at 14 bases. V shed 1 base, J shed 9 bases, and the junction held 2 bases outside the gene matches. The CDR3 spans 15 residues. Germline V gene sequence: CDR1 LGHNA, CDR2 YSLEER.

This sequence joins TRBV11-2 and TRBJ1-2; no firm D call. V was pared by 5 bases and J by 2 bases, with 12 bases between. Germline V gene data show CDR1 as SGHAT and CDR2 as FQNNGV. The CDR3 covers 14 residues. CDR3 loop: CASSPRLANYGYTF. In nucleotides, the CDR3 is TGTGCCAGCAGCCCACGGTTAGCCAACTATGGCTACACCTTC.

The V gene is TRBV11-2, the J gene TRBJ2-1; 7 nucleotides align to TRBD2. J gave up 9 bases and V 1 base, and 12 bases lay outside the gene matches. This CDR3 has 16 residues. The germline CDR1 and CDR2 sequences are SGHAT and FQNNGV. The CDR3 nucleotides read TGTGCCAGCAGCTTAGGCTGGCGCGGGGGTCAGGGTGAGCAGTTCTTC. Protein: CASSLGWRGGQGEQFF.

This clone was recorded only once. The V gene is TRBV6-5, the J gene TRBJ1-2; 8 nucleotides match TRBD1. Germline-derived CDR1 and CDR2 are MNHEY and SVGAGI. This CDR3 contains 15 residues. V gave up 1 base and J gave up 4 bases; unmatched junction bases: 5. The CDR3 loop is CASSYLDRVPYGYTF. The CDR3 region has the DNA TGTGCCAGCAGTTACTTGGACAGGGTTCCCTATGGCTACACCTTC.

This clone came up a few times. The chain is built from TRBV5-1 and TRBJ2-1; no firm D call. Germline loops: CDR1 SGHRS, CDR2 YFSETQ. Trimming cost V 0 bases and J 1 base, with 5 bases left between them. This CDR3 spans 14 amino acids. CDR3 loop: CASSLAQSYNEQFF. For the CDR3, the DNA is TGCGCCAGCAGCTTGGCCCAGTCCTACAATGAGCAGTTCTTC.

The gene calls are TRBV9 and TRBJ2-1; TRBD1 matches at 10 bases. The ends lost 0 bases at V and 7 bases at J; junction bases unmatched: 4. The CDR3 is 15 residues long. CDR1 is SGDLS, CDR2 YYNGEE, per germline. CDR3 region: CASSVGGTGVNEQFF. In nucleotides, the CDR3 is TGTGCCAGCAGCGTAGGCGGGACAGGGGTTAATGAGCAGTTCTTC.

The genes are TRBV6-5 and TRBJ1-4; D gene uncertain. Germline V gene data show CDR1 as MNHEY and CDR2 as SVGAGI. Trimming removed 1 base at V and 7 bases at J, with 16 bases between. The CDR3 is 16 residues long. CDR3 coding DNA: TGTGCCAGCAGTTACTTATCCCTGGGCTCGGTTGAAAAACTGTTTTTT. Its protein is CASSYLSLGSVEKLFF.

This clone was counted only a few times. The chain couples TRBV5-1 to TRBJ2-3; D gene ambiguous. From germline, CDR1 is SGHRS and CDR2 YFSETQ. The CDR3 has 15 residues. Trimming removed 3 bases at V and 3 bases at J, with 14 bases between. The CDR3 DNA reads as TGCGCCAGCAGCTCCTCGGGTTTCCAAACAGATACGCAGTATTTT. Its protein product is CASSSSGFQTDTQYF.

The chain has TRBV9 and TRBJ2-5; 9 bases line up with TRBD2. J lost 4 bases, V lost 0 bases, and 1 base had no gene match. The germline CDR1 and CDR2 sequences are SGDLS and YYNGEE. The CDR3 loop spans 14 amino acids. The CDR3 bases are TGTGCCAGCAGCGTAGGAGCGGGGGGAGAGACCCAGTACTTC. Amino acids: CASSVGAGGETQYF.

CDR3 coding DNA: TGTGCCAGCAGTCCCCGGGTTGGGTTTAGCTCCTACGAGCAGTACTTC. It is translated as CASSPRVGFSSYEQYF. The chain uses TRBV28 and TRBJ2-7; D call uncertain. The ends were cut back, 5 bases at V and 0 bases at J, with 17 bases in the middle. CDR1 MDHEN and CDR2 SYDVKM come from the germline V gene. CDR3 length equals 16 residues.

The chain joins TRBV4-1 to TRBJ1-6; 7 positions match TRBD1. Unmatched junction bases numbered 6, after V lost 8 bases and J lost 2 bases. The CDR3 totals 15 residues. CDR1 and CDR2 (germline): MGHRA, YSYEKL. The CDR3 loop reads CASRQGAAYNSPLHF. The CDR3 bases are TGCGCCAGCCGACAGGGCGCGGCCTATAATTCACCCCTCCACTTT.

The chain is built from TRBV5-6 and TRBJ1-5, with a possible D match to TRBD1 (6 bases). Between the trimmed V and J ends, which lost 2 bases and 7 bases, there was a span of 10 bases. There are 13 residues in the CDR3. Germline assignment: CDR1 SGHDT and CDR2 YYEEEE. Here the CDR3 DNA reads TGTGCCAGCAGCTTAGGGGGGGCCCAGCCCCAGCATTTT. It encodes CASSLGGAQPQHF.

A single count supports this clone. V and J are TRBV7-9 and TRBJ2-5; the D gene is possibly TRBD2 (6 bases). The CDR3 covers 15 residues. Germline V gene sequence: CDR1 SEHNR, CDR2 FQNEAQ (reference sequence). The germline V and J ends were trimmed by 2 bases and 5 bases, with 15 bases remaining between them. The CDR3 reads CASSLIDGRGETQYF. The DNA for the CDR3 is TGTGCCAGCAGCTTAATTGACGGACGGGGGGAGACCCAGTACTTC. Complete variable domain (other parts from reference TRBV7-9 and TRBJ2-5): DTGVSQNPRHKITKRGQNVTFRCDPISEHNRLYWYRQTLGQGPEFLTYFQNEAQLEKSRLLSDRFSAERPKGSFSTLEIQRTEQGDSAMYLCASSLIDGRGETQYFGPGTRLLVL.

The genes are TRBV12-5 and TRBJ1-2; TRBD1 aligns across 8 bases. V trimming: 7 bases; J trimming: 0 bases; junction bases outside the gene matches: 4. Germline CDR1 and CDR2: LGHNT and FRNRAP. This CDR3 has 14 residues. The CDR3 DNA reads TGTGCTAGTGTTAGGACAGGGTCTAACTATGGCTACACCTTC. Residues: CASVRTGSNYGYTF.

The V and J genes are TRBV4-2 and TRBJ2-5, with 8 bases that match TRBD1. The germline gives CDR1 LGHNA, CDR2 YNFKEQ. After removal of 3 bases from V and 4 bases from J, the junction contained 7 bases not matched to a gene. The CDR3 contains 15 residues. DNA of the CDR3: TGTGCCAGCAGCCAGAAGACAGGGGAAGGAGAGACCCAGTACTTC. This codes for CASSQKTGEGETQYF.

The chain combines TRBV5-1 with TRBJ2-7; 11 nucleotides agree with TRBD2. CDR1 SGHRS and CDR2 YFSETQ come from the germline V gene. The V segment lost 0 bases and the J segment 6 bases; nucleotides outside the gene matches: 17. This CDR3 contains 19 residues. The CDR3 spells CASSLARSSGGLTGAEQYF. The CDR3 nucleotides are TGCGCCAGCAGCTTGGCTAGGTCTAGCGGGGGGCTTACGGGAGCCGAGCAGTACTTC.

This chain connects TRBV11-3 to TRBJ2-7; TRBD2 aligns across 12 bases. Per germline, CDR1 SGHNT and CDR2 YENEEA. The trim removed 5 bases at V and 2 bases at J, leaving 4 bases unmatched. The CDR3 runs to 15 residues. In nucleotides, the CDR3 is TGTGCCAGCAGCGCCGGACTAGCGGGGACCTACGAGCAGTACTTC. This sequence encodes CASSAGLAGTYEQYF.

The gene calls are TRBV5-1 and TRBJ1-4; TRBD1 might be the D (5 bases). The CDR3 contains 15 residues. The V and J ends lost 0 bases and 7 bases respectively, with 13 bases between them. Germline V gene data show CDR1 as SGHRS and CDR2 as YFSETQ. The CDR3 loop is CASSLVGGVGEKLFF. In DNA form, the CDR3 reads TGCGCCAGCAGCTTGGTCGGGGGAGTGGGTGAAAAACTGTTTTTT.

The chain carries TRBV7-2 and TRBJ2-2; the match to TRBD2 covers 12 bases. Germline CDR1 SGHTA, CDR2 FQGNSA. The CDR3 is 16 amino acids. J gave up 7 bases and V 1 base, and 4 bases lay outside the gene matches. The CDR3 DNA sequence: TGTGCCAGCAGCTTAGGGCTAGCGGGGGGGCGCGGGGAGCTGTTTTTT. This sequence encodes CASSLGLAGGRGELFF.

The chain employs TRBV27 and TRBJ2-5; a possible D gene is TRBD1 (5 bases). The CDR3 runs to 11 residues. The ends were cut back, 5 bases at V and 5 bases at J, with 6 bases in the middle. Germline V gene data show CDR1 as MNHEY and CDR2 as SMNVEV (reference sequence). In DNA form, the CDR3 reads TGTGCCAGCAGTCCAGGGGAGACCCAGTACTTC. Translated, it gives CASSPGETQYF.

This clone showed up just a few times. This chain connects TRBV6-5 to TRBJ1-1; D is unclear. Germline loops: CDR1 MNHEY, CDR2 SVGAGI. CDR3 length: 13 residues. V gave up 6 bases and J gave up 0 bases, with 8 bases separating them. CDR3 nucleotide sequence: TGTGCCAGCAGCCCCCCTGTGAACACTGAAGCTTTCTTT. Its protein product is CASSPPVNTEAFF.

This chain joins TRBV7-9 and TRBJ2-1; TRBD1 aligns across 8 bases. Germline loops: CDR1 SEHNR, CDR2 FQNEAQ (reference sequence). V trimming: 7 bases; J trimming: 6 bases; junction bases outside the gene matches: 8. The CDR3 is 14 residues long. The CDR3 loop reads CASTLQGGSNEQFF. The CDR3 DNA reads TGTGCCAGCACCCTACAGGGGGGCAGCAATGAGCAGTTCTTC.

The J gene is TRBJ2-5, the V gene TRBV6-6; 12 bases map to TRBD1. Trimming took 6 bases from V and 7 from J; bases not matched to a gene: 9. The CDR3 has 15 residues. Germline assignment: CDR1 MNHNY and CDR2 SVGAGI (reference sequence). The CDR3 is CASRPGQGAVWTQYF. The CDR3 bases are TGTGCCAGCAGGCCGGGACAGGGGGCAGTCTGGACCCAGTACTTC.

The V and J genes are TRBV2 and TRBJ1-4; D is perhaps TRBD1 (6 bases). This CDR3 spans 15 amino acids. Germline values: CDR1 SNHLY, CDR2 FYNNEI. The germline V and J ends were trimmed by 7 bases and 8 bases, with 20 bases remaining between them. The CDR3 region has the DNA TGTGCCAGCAACCCACAGGGAGCCGGGGGGGAAAAACTGTTTTTT. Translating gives CASNPQGAGGEKLFF. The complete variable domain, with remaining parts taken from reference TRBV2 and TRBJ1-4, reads EPEVTQTPSHQVTQMGQEVILRCVPISNHLYFYWYRQILGQKVEFLVSFYNNEISEKSEIFDDQFSVERPDGSNFTLKIRSTKLEDSAMYFCASNPQGAGGEKLFFGSGTQLSVL.